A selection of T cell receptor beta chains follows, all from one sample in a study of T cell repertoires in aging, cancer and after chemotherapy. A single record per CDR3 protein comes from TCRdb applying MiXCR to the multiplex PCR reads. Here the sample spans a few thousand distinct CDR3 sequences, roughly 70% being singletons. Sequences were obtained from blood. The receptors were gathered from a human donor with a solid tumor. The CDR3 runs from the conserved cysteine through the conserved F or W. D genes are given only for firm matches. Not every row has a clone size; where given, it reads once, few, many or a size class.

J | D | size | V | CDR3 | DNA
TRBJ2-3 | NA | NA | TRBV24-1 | CATGGTDTQYF | TGTGCCACCGGGGGCACAGATACGCAGTATTTT
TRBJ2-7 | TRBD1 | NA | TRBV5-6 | CASTGTGVREQYF | TGTGCCAGCACCGGGACAGGGGTCCGGGAGCAGTACTTC
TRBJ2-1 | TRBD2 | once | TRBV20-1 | CSARGRGLSGQPYNEQFF | TGCAGTGCTAGGGGGAGGGGCCTCAGCGGCCAACCTTACAATGAGCAGTTCTTC
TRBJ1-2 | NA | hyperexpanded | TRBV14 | CASSQDRRVGYTF | TGTGCCAGCAGCCAAGATAGGAGGGTTGGCTACACCTTC
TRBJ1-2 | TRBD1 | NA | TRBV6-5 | CASRSRTGTFYGYTF | TGTGCCAGCAGAAGTCGGACAGGGACTTTCTATGGCTACACCTTC
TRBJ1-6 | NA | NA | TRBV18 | CASSPTADNSPLHF | TGTGCCAGCTCACCGACGGCTGACAATTCACCCCTCCACTTT
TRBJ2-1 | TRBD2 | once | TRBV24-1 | CATSGREARNEQFF | TGTGCCACCAGTGGTCGGGAGGCGCGAAATGAGCAGTTCTTC
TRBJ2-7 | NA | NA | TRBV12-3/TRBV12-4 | CASSETSRVWEQYF | TGTGCCAGCAGCGAAACCTCTAGGGTCTGGGAGCAGTACTTC
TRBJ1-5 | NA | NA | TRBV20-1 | CSARDPDSPPQPQHF | TGCAGTGCTAGAGACCCGGACAGCCCTCCTCAGCCCCAGCATTTT
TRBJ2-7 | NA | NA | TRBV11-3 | CASSLARRSYEQYF | TGTGCCAGCAGCTTAGCCCGCCGCTCCTACGAGCAGTACTTC
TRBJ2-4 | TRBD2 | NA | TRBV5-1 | CASSSRTSGLNIQYF | TGCGCCAGCAGCTCTCGGACTAGCGGGCTAAACATTCAGTACTTC
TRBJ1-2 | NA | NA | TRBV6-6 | CASSYGQRYSNYGYTF | TGTGCCAGCAGTTACGGACAGCGTTATTCTAACTATGGCTACACCTTC
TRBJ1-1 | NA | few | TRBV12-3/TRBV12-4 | CASSSWGTEAFF | TGTGCCAGCAGCTCCTGGGGCACTGAAGCTTTCTTT
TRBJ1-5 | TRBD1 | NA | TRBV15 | CATSRRQGEPQHF | TGTGCCACCAGCAGAAGACAGGGAGAGCCCCAGCATTTT
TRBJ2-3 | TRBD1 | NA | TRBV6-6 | CASSYAGQGGQTDTQYF | TGTGCCAGCAGTTACGCGGGACAGGGGGGTCAGACAGATACGCAGTATTTT
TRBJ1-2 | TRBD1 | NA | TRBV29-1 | CSVDRGIYGYTF | TGCAGCGTCGACAGGGGGATCTATGGCTACACCTTC
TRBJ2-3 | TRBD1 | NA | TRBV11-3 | CASSFPNRGGADTQYF | TGTGCCAGCAGCTTCCCGAACAGGGGTGGAGCAGATACGCAGTATTTT
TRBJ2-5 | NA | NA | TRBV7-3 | CASSLGAGGQETQYF | TGTGCCAGCAGCTTAGGAGCTGGGGGGCAAGAGACCCAGTACTTC
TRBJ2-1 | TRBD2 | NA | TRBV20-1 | CSAMTASGINEQFF | TGCAGTGCGATGACTGCAAGCGGGATCAATGAGCAGTTCTTC
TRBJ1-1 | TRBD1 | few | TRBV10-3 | CASSDGTGIGLMNTEAFF | TGTGCCAGCAGTGACGGGACAGGAATCGGCCTCATGAACACTGAAGCTTTCTTT
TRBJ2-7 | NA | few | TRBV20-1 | CSALSGPYSYEQYF | TGCAGTGCCTTAAGCGGGCCCTACTCCTACGAGCAGTACTTC
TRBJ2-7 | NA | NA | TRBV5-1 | CASSSPSGEQYF | TGCGCCAGCAGCTCGCCCTCGGGCGAGCAGTACTTC
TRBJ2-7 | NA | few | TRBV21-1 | CASSRGTPSKEQYF | TGTGCCAGCAGCCGTGGGACTCCTTCAAAAGAGCAGTACTTC
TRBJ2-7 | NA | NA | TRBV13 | CASSLGGATYEQYF | TGTGCCAGCAGCTTAGGGGGGGCCACCTACGAGCAGTACTTC
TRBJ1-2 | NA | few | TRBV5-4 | CASSPAGFYGYTF | TGTGCCAGCAGCCCGGCGGGGTTCTATGGCTACACCTTC
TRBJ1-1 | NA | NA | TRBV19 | CASSTIPDMNTEAFF | TGTGCCAGTAGTACCATTCCCGACATGAACACTGAAGCTTTCTTT
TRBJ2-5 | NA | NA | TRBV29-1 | CSSLDQIQETQYF | TGCAGCAGCCTTGACCAAATCCAAGAGACCCAGTACTTC
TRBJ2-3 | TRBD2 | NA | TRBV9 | CASSPTEGTRVTDTQYF | TGTGCCAGCAGCCCGACGGAGGGGACTAGGGTCACAGATACGCAGTATTTT
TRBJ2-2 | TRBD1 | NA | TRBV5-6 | CASSPGTGGTGELFF | TGCGCCAGCAGCCCCGGGACAGGGGGCACCGGGGAGCTGTTTTTT
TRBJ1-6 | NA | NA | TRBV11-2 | CASSLYGIGNSPLHF | TGTGCCAGCAGCTTATACGGGATCGGCAATTCACCCCTCCACTTT
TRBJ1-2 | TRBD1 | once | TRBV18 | CASSPLRGTDGYTF | TGTGCCAGCTCGCCGCTCAGGGGGACAGATGGCTACACCTTC
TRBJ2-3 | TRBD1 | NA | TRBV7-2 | CASSPDRGRPADTQYF | TGTGCCAGCAGCCCGGACAGGGGGCGACCCGCAGATACGCAGTATTTT
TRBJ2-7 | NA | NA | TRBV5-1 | CASSWQSSYEQYF | TGCGCCAGCAGCTGGCAGAGTTCCTACGAGCAGTACTTC
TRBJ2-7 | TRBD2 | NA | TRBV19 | CASSELSTGTSPRYF | TGTGCCAGTAGTGAACTCTCAACCGGGACTAGTCCCCGGTACTTC
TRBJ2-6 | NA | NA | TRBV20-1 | CSAYSVGGGRSGANVLTF | TGCAGTGCTTATTCGGTGGGAGGGGGACGCTCTGGGGCCAACGTCCTGACTTTC